The text below deals with one T cell receptor beta chain. The CDR3 has 13 amino acids. Germline-derived CDR1 and CDR2 are SEHNR and FQNEAQ (reference sequence). The junction had 3 bases not matched to a gene; V was cut back by 3 bases and J by 5 bases. It was CD45RO-negative cells, positively selected for CCR7, that made up naive CD8 cells, with terminally differentiated effector memory CD45RA+ cells excluded. The test was conducted at deep level. The repertoire was sequenced with immunoSEQ multiplex PCR; TCRdb's copy has only in-frame clones and lacks some. Found here are about 2,100,000 clones, 85% to 95% of them singletons; the top ten hold over 1.5%. These data come from a study of shared clonotypes between healthy human individuals.

The TCR was taken from a man aged 18 to 35 in good health. Some clones in this sample may be carry-over from other donors' samples. The source material was naive CD8+ T cells from PBMCs. The rearrangement uses TRBV7-9 and TRBJ2-7; TRBD2 matches 8 bases. The CDR3 region is CASSFPAGDEQYF. In nucleotides, the CDR3 is TGTGCCAGCAGCTTTCCAGCGGGAGACGAGCAGTACTTC.